The entry below gives a single TCR beta chain sequence along with its context. The antigen is unknown. The assay used was immunoSEQ (version v3.0), run at survey level. Data came from immunoSEQ multiplex PCR; TCRdb stores just in-frame clones and leaves some out. The sample carries around 8,000 clones, roughly 87% recorded once. This record belongs to a study of long-term antiretroviral therapy in people with HIV. Study-wide results and caveats: Diversity measured after ART increased yet remained under transplant donor controls. Researchers lacked any data on ART adherence, viral resistance or therapy changes.

CDR3 size: 16 residues. Unmatched junction bases numbered 3, after V lost 1 base and J lost 0 bases. From germline, CDR1 is SGHDN and CDR2 FVKESK. Treatment for every participant with HIV took place in the United States. Specimens carried 1-10 million cryopreserved PBMC before DNA extraction. The chain has TRBV14 and TRBJ1-3; 7 bases are shared with TRBD1. The TCR sequence derives from a man in his forties with HIV. Sample: unsorted PBMCs, taken 0.1 years after starting antiretroviral therapy. CDR3 nucleotides: TGTGCCAGCAGCCAAGGGTCAGGGGGCTCTGGAAACACCATATATTTT. It yields the protein CASSQGSGGSGNTIYF.